This T cell receptor beta chain derives from a study of CD8 T cells in Susac syndrome. Trimming took 0 bases from V and 5 from J; bases not matched to a gene: 6. Germline CDR1 and CDR2: LGHNA and YSLEER. The CDR3 totals 15 residues. Study-level findings and limits: Peak Susac CD8+ clonal expansion was seen in TEMRA cells and active patients.

Concerning this clonotype: Its antigen remains unknown.

Random hexamers served to reverse transcribe roughly 0.5 to 1 ug RNA. TCRdb itself ran the immunoSEQ multiplex PCR reads through MiXCR, one entry per CDR3 protein. The sample holds 100,000 to 150,000 distinct CDR3 sequences; just under 95% are singletons and the top ten take about 0.2%. This rearrangement joins TRBV4-3 to TRBJ2-7, with 8 bases lining up with TRBD1. This receptor was identified in a human donor with Susac syndrome. Sequenced material: CD8+ T cells from PBMCs. This chain's CDR3 is CASSQETGAFDEQYF. CDR3 DNA: TGCGCCAGCAGCCAAGAGACAGGGGCATTCGACGAGCAGTACTTC.